This TCR beta chain was recovered during a study of blood T cells in healthy people across ages. Study conclusions and caveats: Getting older went along with TCR beta diversity per million T cells dropping roughly linearly. Diversity figures derived from one million T cells were judged to underestimate the true value.

Germline CDR1 and CDR2: SGHRS and YFSETQ. The V end lost 3 bases, the J end lost 1 base, and 13 bases lay between the germline ends. This CDR3 has 15 amino acids. With respect to this clonotype: Antigen unknown.

Primers used in a second PCR of about 6 to 12 cycles were a sample-barcoded 5' primer and a J-beta primer mix. Paired-end reads containing CDR3 totaled no fewer than 3 million for each sample. TCRdb re-called the 5' RACE reads through MiXCR, storing one row per CDR3 protein. The sample lists around 990,000 distinct CDR3 sequences, more than 30% occurring once. The source is a man younger than 35 in good health. The chain carries TRBV5-1 and TRBJ1-1; weak D call: TRBD1 (5 bases). The sample taken for sequencing was blood. The CDR3 sequence is CASSSGVHENTEAFF. In DNA, the CDR3 is TGCGCCAGCAGCTCGGGGGTACATGAGAACACTGAAGCTTTCTTT. Filled out from reference TRBV5-1 and TRBJ1-1, the complete variable domain reads KAGVTQTPRYLIKTRGQQVTLSCSPISGHRSVSWYQQTPGQGLQFLFEYFSETQRNKGNFPGRFSGRQFSNSRSEMNVSTLELGDSALYLCASSSGVHENTEAFFGQGTRLTVV.